The clone carrying this TCR beta chain was recorded at least ten times. Its antigen remains unknown. These data come from a study of T cells in Graves' hyperthyroidism and ophthalmopathy. Study observations and caveats: With a median lead of roughly 6.2 months before onset, the model predicted ophthalmopathy. Ophthalmopathy and stable hyperthyroidism were told apart by a 13 V-J model. Appearing also in blood were most of the thyroid clonotypes expanded above 0.001.

CDR3 length: 14 residues. Trimming removed 1 base from V and 2 bases from J, with 9 bases in between. Germline V gene sequence: CDR1 DFQATT, CDR2 SNEGSKA (reference sequence). What was amplified from RNA transcripts were TCR beta CDR3 regions. First-round RT-PCR targeting the TCR CDR3 was performed with the HTBI primer set. TCRdb reprocessed the multiplex PCR reads with MiXCR, giving one entry per CDR3 protein. The table lists roughly 240,000 distinct CDR3 sequences, approximately 24% of them singletons. Duration under 3 months, a NOSPECS grade of at least 4, and a Clinical Activity Score of at least 3 characterized the ophthalmopathy patients.

The chain links TRBV20-1 to TRBJ1-5; D perhaps matches TRBD1 (5 bases). The sequence was collected from a woman aged 40 to 49 with Graves' ophthalmopathy. Sequenced input: blood. CDR3 sequence (DNA): TGCAGTGCTAGAGTACAGGAAGGCAATCAGCCCCAGCATTTT. Translation gives CSARVQEGNQPQHF.